These T cell receptor beta chains were read from a single sample in a study of T cells in Graves' hyperthyroidism and ophthalmopathy. MiXCR was run by TCRdb on the multiplex PCR reads, yielding one entry per CDR3 protein. This sample yields roughly 570,000 distinct CDR3 sequences, of which 46% are seen a single time; more than 7% belongs to the top ten. What was sequenced was peripheral blood or thyroid tissue (not recorded which). The origin of the receptors is a woman aged 18-29 years with Graves' hyperthyroidism. Each CDR3 is given with its conserved first and last residue.

J,V,CDR3
TRBJ1-5,TRBV24-1,CATSDRVNQPQHF
.,TRBV2,CASSALAPLYNEQFF
TRBJ2-5,TRBV14,CASSRGLAALQETQYF
TRBJ2-5,TRBV5-1,CASSSGTGGWETQYF
TRBJ1-2,TRBV2,CASSPTRGLFHGHTF
TRBJ2-7,TRBV5-5,CASSSPVRGLSYEQYF
TRBJ2-7,TRBV7-2,CASTRGRDHEQYF
TRBJ2-7,TRBV2,CASSEAGGRGGEQYF
TRBJ1-3,TRBV7-9,CASSRVGITSGNTIYF
TRBJ1-2,TRBV25-1,CASSEGGRYGYTF
TRBJ2-5,TRBV20-1,CSAREGGKLPRGQPQYF
TRBJ2-7,TRBV19,CASTSAGEGYEQYF
TRBJ2-7,TRBV12-3/TRBV12-4,CASSLSSGRVEEQYF
TRBJ2-1,TRBV15,CATSRRTSGRWSYNEQFF
TRBJ2-7,TRBV29-1,CSICWEGAYEQYF
TRBJ2-7,TRBV7-2,CASTLADAYEQYF
TRBJ2-7,TRBV6-5,CASSPGTRTTKNFYEQYF
TRBJ1-2,TRBV2,CASSPTYGYTF
TRBJ1-1,TRBV11-2,CASSDFTGMGTEAFF
TRBJ1-2,TRBV24-1,CATSDLKTNYGYTF
TRBJ2-7,TRBV24-1,CATSQGVPLYEQYF
TRBJ2-7,TRBV13,CASSFGDEQYF
TRBJ2-5,TRBV24-1,CATSESIQETQYF
TRBJ2-7,TRBV6-6,CASSRVPYEQYF
TRBJ2-7,TRBV10-3,CAISATGNYGYEQYF
TRBJ2-5,TRBV24-1,CATSNLGTGGRQAGTQYF
TRBJ2-2,TRBV10-3,CAITSGQRTGELFF
TRBJ2-2,TRBV30,CAWSSRAGELFF
TRBJ1-1,TRBV11-1,CASSLDVSEAFF
TRBJ2-7,TRBV7-9,CASSSVDRSYEQYF
TRBJ1-6,TRBV20-1,CSARLGYRGSPLHF
TRBJ2-2,TRBV2,CASSPEIAGDSTGELFF
TRBJ2-7,TRBV29-1,CSTGQTYGQYF
TRBJ2-5,TRBV20-1,CSASGTGHQPQYF
TRBJ1-1,TRBV24-1,CATSDSSYGENTEAFF
TRBJ2-7,TRBV19,CASNGEKPEEQYF
TRBJ1-5,TRBV10-3,CAISDPLTGKGAGQPQHF
TRBJ2-1,TRBV7-9,CASSTVPSGSIHEQFF
TRBJ1-2,TRBV29-1,CSVERAGDYGYTF
TRBJ2-7,TRBV29-1,CSVAGGTGQITYEQYF
TRBJ1-2,TRBV6-5,CASSYNLRVANYGYTF
.,TRBV10-3,CAISEFGGSGSGNEQFF
TRBJ2-7,TRBV12-3/TRBV12-4,CASRGQGAHEQYF
TRBJ2-6,TRBV10-1,CASSESGHTGANVLTF
TRBJ2-1,TRBV14,CASSQTSGSTEQFF
TRBJ2-3,TRBV6-6,CASSNRGRGDTQYF
TRBJ1-1,TRBV7-6,CASSPQGTEAFF
TRBJ1-4,TRBV7-8,CASTKTGANEKLCF
TRBJ2-5,TRBV7-2,CASSLTQGPGQETQYF
TRBJ1-5,TRBV20-1,CSPGLAGNNEHF
TRBJ1-6,TRBV7-9,CASSQDAEVGSPLHF
TRBJ2-7,TRBV9,CASSPGTGYKEQYF
TRBJ1-5,TRBV7-9,CASSLGQGKNQPQHF